This T cell receptor beta chain was recovered during a study of T cell responses to AZD1222 COVID-19 vaccine. Broader study findings: The donor cohort was predominantly white British with a female majority, and clonal diversity may have been underestimated.

The CDR3 has 15 amino acids. The V and J ends lost 0 bases and 2 bases respectively, with 9 bases between them. In germline, CDR1 is SGDLS, CDR2 YYNGEE. Regarding this clone: Its antigen is currently unknown.

Data came from immunoSEQ multiplex PCR; TCRdb stores just in-frame clones and leaves some out. The profile covers 40,000 to 60,000 clones, with 70% to 90% appearing a single time and roughly 1.1% taken by the ten largest. This receptor was identified in an adult who received the AZD1222 COVID-19 vaccine. The sequencing used peripheral blood, collected 28 days after the second AZD1222 dose. The chain carries TRBV9 and TRBJ1-5; tentative D call: TRBD1 (5 bases). The CDR3 region is CASSVDGGGNQPQHF. The CDR3 DNA follows: TGTGCCAGCAGCGTAGACGGAGGGGGCAATCAGCCCCAGCATTTT.